This T cell receptor beta chain was retrieved from a study of cytomegalovirus exposure and HLA in healthy donors. CDR3 length equals 11 residues. Trimming took 8 bases from V and 7 from J, leaving 11 bases between them. Germline V gene lookup returns CDR1 MNHEY and CDR2 SMNVEV (reference sequence). It was with 60 Vbeta and 13 Jbeta primers that the PCR ran. The protocol was immunoSEQ multiplex PCR, while the TCRdb copy is restricted to in-frame clones and leaves out a portion. The table records over 110,000 clones, approximately 80% of them present only once. Sequenced input: PBMCs. The TCR comes from a male donor in good health and CMV-seronegative. The chain employs TRBV27 and TRBJ2-5; tentative D call: TRBD2 (5 bases). The chain's CDR3 is CASGRVGTQYF. The CDR3 DNA reads TGTGCCAGCGGGCGGGTTGGGACCCAGTACTTC.